Sequencing of this T cell receptor beta chain was carried out in a study of blood T cell repertoires in COVID-19. V shed 9 bases and J shed 5 bases, with 13 bases lying between them. The CDR3 runs 12 residues. Germline CDR1 and CDR2: LNHDA and SQIVND (reference sequence). In the authors' methods: Estimation of nucleated cell counts was performed using reference gene primer amplification. Produced via immunoSEQ multiplex PCR; TCRdb's table is partial and in-frame only. The V and J calls and the clone size are those of that table, but D and trimming were determined from the DNA. The sample lists 130,000 to 150,000 clones, 85% to 90% seen once, with 8.5% to 9% in the top ten.

The source material was peripheral blood. J is TRBJ1-2 and V is TRBV19, with a weak D call TRBD1 (5 bases). The sequence was collected from a woman aged 50 to 60 with active or convalescent COVID-19. CDR3 sequence reads: CASSSGTYGYTF. The CDR3 nucleotides read TGTGCCAGCTCGAGCGGGACTTATGGCTACACCTTC.